The rows below give T cell receptor beta chains drawn from one sample of a study of cytomegalovirus exposure and HLA in healthy donors. Measured with immunoSEQ multiplex PCR; TCRdb has only the in-frame clones, and not every one. The table includes around 120,000 clones, about 84% detected once. Sequencing was performed on PBMCs. The receptors shown here come from a boy younger than 18 in good health and CMV-seronegative. CDR3s include the opening cysteine and the closing phenylalanine or tryptophan. The D gene is left open where the match is weak. Clone size, where shown, is once, few, many, or a class for clones that have expanded.

V gene: TRBV19; D gene: .; CDR3 length: 14; clone size: .; J gene: TRBJ2-2; CDR3 DNA: TGTGCCAGTAGTATAGATGGGACTCCCGGGGAGCTGTTTTTT; CDR3 protein: CASSIDGTPGELFF
V gene: TRBV29-1; D gene: .; CDR3 length: 12; clone size: .; J gene: TRBJ1-2; CDR3 DNA: TGCAGCGTACGGGACTCCCGTGTAAGCTACACCTTC; CDR3 protein: CSVRDSRVSYTF
V gene: TRBV5-4; D gene: .; CDR3 length: 14; clone size: .; J gene: TRBJ2-5; CDR3 DNA: TGTGCCAGCAGCTTCACAGGGCCTGGAGAGACCCAGTACTTC; CDR3 protein: CASSFTGPGETQYF
V gene: TRBV27; D gene: TRBD1; CDR3 length: 15; clone size: .; J gene: TRBJ2-7; CDR3 DNA: TGTGCCAGCAGTTTATTGGGGACAGGGTCCTACGAGCAGTACTTC; CDR3 protein: CASSLLGTGSYEQYF
V gene: TRBV25-1; D gene: .; CDR3 length: 11; clone size: .; J gene: TRBJ1-2; CDR3 DNA: TGTGCCAGCAGTCAACTTTATGGCTACACCTTC; CDR3 protein: CASSQLYGYTF
V gene: TRBV4-3; D gene: .; CDR3 length: 14; clone size: .; J gene: TRBJ1-1; CDR3 DNA: TGCGCCAGCAGCCAAGACACCTCAGGCACTGAAGCTTTCTTT; CDR3 protein: CASSQDTSGTEAFF
V gene: TRBV6-5; D gene: .; CDR3 length: 14; clone size: .; J gene: TRBJ2-7; CDR3 DNA: TGTGCCAGCAGGACAGGTCCCCGGTTTAACGAGCAGTACTTC; CDR3 protein: CASRTGPRFNEQYF
V gene: TRBV7-9; D gene: TRBD1; CDR3 length: 14; clone size: .; J gene: TRBJ2-7; CDR3 DNA: TGTGCCAGCAGCTTCCGGGACAGGGTCTACGAGCAGTACTTC; CDR3 protein: CASSFRDRVYEQYF
V gene: TRBV7-2; D gene: TRBD1; CDR3 length: 17; clone size: .; J gene: TRBJ1-3; CDR3 DNA: TGTGCCAGCAGCTCGCCCATCCAGGGGGCGCGTGGAAACACCATATATTTT; CDR3 protein: CASSSPIQGARGNTIYF
V gene: TRBV6-5; D gene: TRBD1; CDR3 length: 14; clone size: .; J gene: TRBJ2-3; CDR3 DNA: TGTGCCAGCTTGAGGGACAGGGGGCAAGATACGCAGTATTTT; CDR3 protein: CASLRDRGQDTQYF
V gene: TRBV5-1; D gene: TRBD2; CDR3 length: 18; clone size: .; J gene: TRBJ2-2; CDR3 DNA: TGCGCCAGCAGCCTAGCCGGGACTAGCGGGACAAACACCGGGGAGCTGTTTTTT; CDR3 protein: CASSLAGTSGTNTGELFF
V gene: TRBV19; D gene: .; CDR3 length: 15; clone size: few; J gene: TRBJ1-1; CDR3 DNA: TGTGCCAGTTCTGACTTGAGGGGGGGTTGGACTGAAGCTTTCTTT; CDR3 protein: CASSDLRGGWTEAFF
V gene: TRBV7-9; D gene: TRBD1; CDR3 length: 17; clone size: .; J gene: TRBJ1-3; CDR3 DNA: TGTGCCAGCAGCTTAGCGAGGGACAGGAGATCTGGAAACACCATATATTTT; CDR3 protein: CASSLARDRRSGNTIYF
V gene: TRBV30; D gene: .; CDR3 length: 12; clone size: once; J gene: TRBJ2-7; CDR3 DNA: TGTGCCTGGAGTGAGCTCAACTACGAGCAGTACTTC; CDR3 protein: CAWSELNYEQYF
V gene: TRBV30; D gene: .; CDR3 length: 13; clone size: once; J gene: TRBJ1-1; CDR3 DNA: TGTGCCTGGAGTGTAGGGGTGGGGACTGAAGCTTTCTTT; CDR3 protein: CAWSVGVGTEAFF
V gene: TRBV29-1; D gene: TRBD2; CDR3 length: 14; clone size: .; J gene: TRBJ2-1; CDR3 DNA: TGCAGCGTGTTACTAGCGGGGAGATACAATGAGCAGTTCTTC; CDR3 protein: CSVLLAGRYNEQFF
V gene: TRBV5-8; D gene: .; CDR3 length: 16; clone size: .; J gene: TRBJ1-5; CDR3 DNA: TGTGCCAGCAGCTTGAAGGGGACACCTCCCAATCAGCCCCAGCATTTT; CDR3 protein: CASSLKGTPPNQPQHF
V gene: TRBV30; D gene: .; CDR3 length: 12; clone size: .; J gene: TRBJ1-5; CDR3 DNA: TGTGCCTGGAGTGGCGGAAATCAGCCCCAGCATTTT; CDR3 protein: CAWSGGNQPQHF
V gene: TRBV5-6; D gene: .; CDR3 length: 15; clone size: .; J gene: TRBJ2-1; CDR3 DNA: TGTGCCAGCAGCTCGGTCACAGGGATCTACAATGAGCAGTTCTTC; CDR3 protein: CASSSVTGIYNEQFF
V gene: TRBV4-3; D gene: .; CDR3 length: 17; clone size: .; J gene: TRBJ2-3; CDR3 DNA: TGCGCCAGCAGCCAAGAACGACAGGCCCCCGGGGCAGATACGCAGTATTTT; CDR3 protein: CASSQERQAPGADTQYF
V gene: TRBV6-1; D gene: TRBD1; CDR3 length: 17; clone size: once; J gene: TRBJ2-3; CDR3 DNA: TGTGCCAGCAGTGAATTCGGACAGGGGGTAAACACAGATACGCAGTATTTT; CDR3 protein: CASSEFGQGVNTDTQYF
V gene: TRBV30; D gene: TRBD1; CDR3 length: 14; clone size: .; J gene: TRBJ1-3; CDR3 DNA: TGTGCCTGGAGTGGTACAGGGGGAGGAAACACCATATATTTT; CDR3 protein: CAWSGTGGGNTIYF
V gene: TRBV9; D gene: TRBD1; CDR3 length: 15; clone size: .; J gene: TRBJ1-4; CDR3 DNA: TGTGCCAGCAGCCCTCAGACAGGGGGAATTGAAAAACTGTTTTTT; CDR3 protein: CASSPQTGGIEKLFF
V gene: TRBV30; D gene: TRBD1; CDR3 length: 12; clone size: .; J gene: TRBJ2-7; CDR3 DNA: TGTGCCTGGACCGGGGACAGTTACGAGCAGTACTTC; CDR3 protein: CAWTGDSYEQYF
V gene: TRBV19; D gene: TRBD2; CDR3 length: 19; clone size: .; J gene: TRBJ2-1; CDR3 DNA: TGTGCCAGTAGTATCCGACTAGCGGGAATGAATGGGTACTACAATGAGCAGTTCTTC; CDR3 protein: CASSIRLAGMNGYYNEQFF
V gene: TRBV13; D gene: TRBD1; CDR3 length: 15; clone size: .; J gene: TRBJ1-2; CDR3 DNA: TGTGCCAGCAGCTACCCAGACAGGGGAGACGGTGGCTACACCTTC; CDR3 protein: CASSYPDRGDGGYTF
V gene: TRBV19; D gene: .; CDR3 length: 15; clone size: .; J gene: TRBJ1-2; CDR3 DNA: TGTGCCAGTACCACGGACGGGGAGCGCGACTATGGCTACACCTTC; CDR3 protein: CASTTDGERDYGYTF
V gene: TRBV7-8; D gene: .; CDR3 length: 15; clone size: .; J gene: TRBJ2-5; CDR3 DNA: TGTGCCAGCAGCCTCCGGCGGTTGCCCGGGGAGACCCAGTACTTC; CDR3 protein: CASSLRRLPGETQYF
V gene: TRBV5-1; D gene: .; CDR3 length: 12; clone size: .; J gene: TRBJ2-5; CDR3 DNA: TGCGCCAGCAGCCTCACCAGGGAGACCCAGTACTTC; CDR3 protein: CASSLTRETQYF
V gene: TRBV25-1; D gene: TRBD1; CDR3 length: 18; clone size: few; J gene: TRBJ2-7; CDR3 DNA: TGTGCCAGCAGCATACTATCTCCCAGGGGGCCTTCAAAGAACGAGCAGTACTTC; CDR3 protein: CASSILSPRGPSKNEQYF
V gene: TRBV5-1; D gene: .; CDR3 length: 14; clone size: few; J gene: TRBJ1-1; CDR3 DNA: TGCGCCAGCAGCTTGGCGGGGGGCGACACTGAAGCTTTCTTT; CDR3 protein: CASSLAGGDTEAFF
V gene: TRBV6-1; D gene: .; CDR3 length: 15; clone size: .; J gene: TRBJ1-1; CDR3 DNA: TGTGCCAGCAGGCCTCCGGGACTATCGAACACTGAAGCTTTCTTT; CDR3 protein: CASRPPGLSNTEAFF
V gene: TRBV7-2; D gene: .; CDR3 length: 14; clone size: few; J gene: TRBJ1-5; CDR3 DNA: TGTGCCAGCAGCTTCGGACAGTACGATCAGCCCCAGCATTTT; CDR3 protein: CASSFGQYDQPQHF
V gene: TRBV18; D gene: TRBD2; CDR3 length: 15; clone size: .; J gene: TRBJ2-1; CDR3 DNA: TGTGCCAGCTCACTTGGCGGGGGAGTATCCAATGAGCAGTTCTTC; CDR3 protein: CASSLGGGVSNEQFF
V gene: TRBV15; D gene: .; CDR3 length: 12; clone size: .; J gene: TRBJ1-2; CDR3 DNA: TGTGCCACCAGCAGATCGGGGGATGGCTACACCTTC; CDR3 protein: CATSRSGDGYTF
V gene: TRBV2; D gene: .; CDR3 length: 13; clone size: .; J gene: TRBJ2-7; CDR3 DNA: TGTGCCAGCAGCCGCGACAGGACCTACGAGCAGTACTTC; CDR3 protein: CASSRDRTYEQYF
V gene: TRBV7-2; D gene: TRBD2; CDR3 length: 16; clone size: .; J gene: TRBJ2-1; CDR3 DNA: TGTGCCAGCAGCTTTGGAGGGATAGCGGGAGATAATGAGCAGTTCTTC; CDR3 protein: CASSFGGIAGDNEQFF
V gene: TRBV7-9; D gene: TRBD1; CDR3 length: 13; clone size: .; J gene: TRBJ2-2; CDR3 DNA: TGTGCCAGCAGCCCGACAGGGTCCGGGGAGCTGTTTTTT; CDR3 protein: CASSPTGSGELFF